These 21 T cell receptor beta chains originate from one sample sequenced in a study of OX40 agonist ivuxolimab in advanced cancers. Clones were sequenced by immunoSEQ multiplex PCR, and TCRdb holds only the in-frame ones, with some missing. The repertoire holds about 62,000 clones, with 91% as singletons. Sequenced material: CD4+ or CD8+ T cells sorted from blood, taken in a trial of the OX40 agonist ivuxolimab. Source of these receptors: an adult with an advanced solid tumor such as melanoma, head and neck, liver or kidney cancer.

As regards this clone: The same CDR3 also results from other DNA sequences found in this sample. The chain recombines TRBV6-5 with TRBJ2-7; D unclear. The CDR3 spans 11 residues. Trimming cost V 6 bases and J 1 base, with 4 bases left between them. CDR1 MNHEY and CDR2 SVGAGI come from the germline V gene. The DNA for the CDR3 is TGTGCCAGCAGGGCATCCTACGAGCAGTACTTC. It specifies CASRASYEQYF.

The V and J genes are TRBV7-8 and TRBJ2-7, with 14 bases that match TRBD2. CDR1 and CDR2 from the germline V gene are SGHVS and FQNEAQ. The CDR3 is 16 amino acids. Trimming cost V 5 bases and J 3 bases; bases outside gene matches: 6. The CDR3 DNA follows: TGTGCCAGCAGCGAGGGGACTAGCGGGAGTGGCTACGAGCAGTACTTC. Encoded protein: CASSEGTSGSGYEQYF. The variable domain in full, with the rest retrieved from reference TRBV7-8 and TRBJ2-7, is GAGVSQSPRYKVAKRGQDVALRCDPISGHVSLFWYQQALGQGPEFLTYFQNEAQLDKSGLPSDRFFAERPEGSVSTLKIQRTQQEDSAVYLCASSEGTSGSGYEQYFGPGTRLTVT.

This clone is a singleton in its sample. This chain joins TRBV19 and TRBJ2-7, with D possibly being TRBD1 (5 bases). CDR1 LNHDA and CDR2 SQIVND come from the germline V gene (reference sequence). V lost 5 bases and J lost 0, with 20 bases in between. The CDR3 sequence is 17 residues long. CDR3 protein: CASSETPMTENSYEQYF. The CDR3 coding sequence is TGTGCCAGTAGTGAAACCCCAATGACAGAAAACTCCTACGAGCAGTACTTC.

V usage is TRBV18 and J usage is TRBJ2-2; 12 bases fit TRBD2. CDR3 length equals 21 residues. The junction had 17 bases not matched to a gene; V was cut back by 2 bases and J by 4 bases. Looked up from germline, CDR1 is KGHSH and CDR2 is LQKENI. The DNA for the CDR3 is TGTGCCAGCTCACCAAACCCCCCCGCTAGCGGGAGGGGTGAGACCACCGGGGAGCTGTTTTTT. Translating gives CASSPNPPASGRGETTGELFF.

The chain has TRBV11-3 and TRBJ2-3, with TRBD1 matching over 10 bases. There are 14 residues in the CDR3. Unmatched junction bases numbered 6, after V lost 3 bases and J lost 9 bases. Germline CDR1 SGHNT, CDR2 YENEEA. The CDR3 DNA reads TGTGCCAGCAGCTTCGGGACAGGGGAATTCACGCAGTATTTT. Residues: CASSFGTGEFTQYF.

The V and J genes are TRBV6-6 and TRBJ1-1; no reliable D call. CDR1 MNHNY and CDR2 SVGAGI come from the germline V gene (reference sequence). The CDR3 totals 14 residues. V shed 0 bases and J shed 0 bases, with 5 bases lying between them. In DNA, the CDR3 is TGTGCCAGCAGTTACTCGATTATGAACACTGAAGCTTTCTTT. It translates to CASSYSIMNTEAFF.

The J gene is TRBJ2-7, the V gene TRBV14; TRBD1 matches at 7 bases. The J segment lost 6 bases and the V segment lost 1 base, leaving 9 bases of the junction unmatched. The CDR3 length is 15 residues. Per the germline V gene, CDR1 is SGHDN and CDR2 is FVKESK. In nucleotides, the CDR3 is TGTGCCAGCAGCCAAGTAGGGGGCAGGCGGGCCGAGCAGTACTTC. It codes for CASSQVGGRRAEQYF. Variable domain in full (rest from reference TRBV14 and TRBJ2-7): EAGVTQFPSHSVIEKGQTVTLRCDPISGHDNLYWYRRVMGKEIKFLLHFVKESKQDESGMPNNRFLAERTGGTYSTLKVQPAELEDSGVYFCASSQVGGRRAEQYFGPGTRLTVT.

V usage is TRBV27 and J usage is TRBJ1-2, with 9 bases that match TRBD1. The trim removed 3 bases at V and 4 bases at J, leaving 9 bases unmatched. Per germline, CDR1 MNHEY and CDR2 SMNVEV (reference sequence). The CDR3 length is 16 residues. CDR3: CASSFSGQGIGYGYTF. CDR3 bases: TGTGCCAGCAGTTTCTCCGGACAGGGGATCGGCTATGGCTACACCTTC.

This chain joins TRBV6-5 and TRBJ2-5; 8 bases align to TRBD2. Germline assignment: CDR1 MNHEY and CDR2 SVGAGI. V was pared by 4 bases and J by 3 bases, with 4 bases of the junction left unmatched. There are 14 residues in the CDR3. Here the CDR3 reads CASSFTSGEETQYF. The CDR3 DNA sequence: TGTGCCAGCAGTTTCACTAGCGGAGAAGAGACCCAGTACTTC.

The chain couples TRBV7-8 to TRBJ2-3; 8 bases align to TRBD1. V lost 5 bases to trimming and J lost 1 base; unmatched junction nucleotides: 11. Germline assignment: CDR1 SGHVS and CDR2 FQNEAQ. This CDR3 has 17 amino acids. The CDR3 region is CASSPSPRTGRTDTQYF. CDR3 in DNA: TGTGCCAGCAGCCCCAGTCCCCGGACAGGGCGCACAGATACGCAGTATTTT.

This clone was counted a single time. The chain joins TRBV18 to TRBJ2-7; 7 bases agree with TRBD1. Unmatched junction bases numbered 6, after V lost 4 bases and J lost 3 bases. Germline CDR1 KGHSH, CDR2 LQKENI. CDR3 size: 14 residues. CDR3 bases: TGTGCCAGCTCACTACCCGGGACAGACTACGAGCAGTACTTC. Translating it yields CASSLPGTDYEQYF.

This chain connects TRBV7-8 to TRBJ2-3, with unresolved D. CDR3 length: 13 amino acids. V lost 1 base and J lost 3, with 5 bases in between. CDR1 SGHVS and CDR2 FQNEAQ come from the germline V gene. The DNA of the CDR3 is TGTGCCAGCAGCTTAGTGTTGACAGATACGCAGTATTTT. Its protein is CASSLVLTDTQYF.

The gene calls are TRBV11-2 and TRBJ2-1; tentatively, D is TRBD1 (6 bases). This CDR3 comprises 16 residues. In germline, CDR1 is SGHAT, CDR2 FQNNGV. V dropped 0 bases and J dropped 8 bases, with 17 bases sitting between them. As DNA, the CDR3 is TGTGCCAGCAGCTTAGAGGTTGTACAGGGCCTGGATGAGCAGTTCTTC. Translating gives CASSLEVVQGLDEQFF. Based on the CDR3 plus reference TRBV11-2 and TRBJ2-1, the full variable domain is EAGVAQSPRYKIIEKRQSVAFWCNPISGHATLYWYQQILGQGPKLLIQFQNNGVVDDSQLPKDRFSAERLKGVDSTLKIQPAKLEDSAVYLCASSLEVVQGLDEQFFGPGTRLTVL.

The CDR3: CASSGQGPDYEQYF. The CDR3 DNA reads TGTGCCAGCAGCGGACAGGGGCCCGACTACGAGCAGTACTTC. V gene TRBV7-9 combines with J gene TRBJ2-7, with 9 bases lining up with TRBD1. V shed 5 bases and J 3 bases; nucleotides not matched to a gene: 5. Germline V gives CDR1 SEHNR, CDR2 FQNEAQ (reference sequence). The CDR3 is 14 residues long.

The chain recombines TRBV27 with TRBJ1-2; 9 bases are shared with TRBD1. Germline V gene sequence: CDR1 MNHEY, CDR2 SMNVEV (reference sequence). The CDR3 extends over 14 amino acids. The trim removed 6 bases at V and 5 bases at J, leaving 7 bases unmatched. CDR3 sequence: CASSKGQGWYGYTF. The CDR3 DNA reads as TGTGCCAGCAGCAAGGGACAGGGTTGGTATGGCTACACCTTC.

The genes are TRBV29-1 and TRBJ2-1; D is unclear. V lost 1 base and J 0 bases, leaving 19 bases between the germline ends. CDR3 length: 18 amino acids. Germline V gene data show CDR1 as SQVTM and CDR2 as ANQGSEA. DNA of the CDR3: TGCAGCGTTGAAGGTCATAAGGCGGCTCAGAGCTCCTACAATGAGCAGTTCTTC. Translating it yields CSVEGHKAAQSSYNEQFF.

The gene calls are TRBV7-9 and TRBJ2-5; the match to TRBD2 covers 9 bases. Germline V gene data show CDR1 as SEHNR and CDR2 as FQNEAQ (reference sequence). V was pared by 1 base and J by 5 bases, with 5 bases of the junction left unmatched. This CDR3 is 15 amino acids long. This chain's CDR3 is CASSLVAGATETQYF. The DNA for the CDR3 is TGTGCCAGCAGCTTAGTAGCGGGAGCCACCGAGACCCAGTACTTC.

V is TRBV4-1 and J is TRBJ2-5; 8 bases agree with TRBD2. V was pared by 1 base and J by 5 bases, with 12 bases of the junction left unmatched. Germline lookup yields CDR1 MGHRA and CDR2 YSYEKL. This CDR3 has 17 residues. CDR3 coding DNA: TGCGCCAGCAGCCAAGGAAGAGCGGGAGCTCCCAGGGAGACCCAGTACTTC. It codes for CASSQGRAGAPRETQYF.

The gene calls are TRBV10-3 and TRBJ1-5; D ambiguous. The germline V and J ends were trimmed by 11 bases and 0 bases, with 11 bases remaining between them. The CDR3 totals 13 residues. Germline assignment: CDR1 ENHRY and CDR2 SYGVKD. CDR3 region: CAVRENSNQPQHF. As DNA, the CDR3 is TGTGCCGTCCGAGAGAATAGCAATCAGCCCCAGCATTTT.

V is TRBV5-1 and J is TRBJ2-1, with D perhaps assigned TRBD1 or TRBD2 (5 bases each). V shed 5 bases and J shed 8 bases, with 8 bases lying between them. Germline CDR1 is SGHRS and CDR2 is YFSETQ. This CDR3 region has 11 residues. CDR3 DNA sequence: TGCGCCAGCAGTCAGGGAGATGAGCAGTTCTTC. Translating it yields CASSQGDEQFF.

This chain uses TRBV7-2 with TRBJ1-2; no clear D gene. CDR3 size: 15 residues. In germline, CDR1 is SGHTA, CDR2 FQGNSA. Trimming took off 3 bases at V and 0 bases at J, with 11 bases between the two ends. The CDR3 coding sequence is TGTGCCAGCAGCTTCCCCCGGGGAGCTAACTATGGCTACACCTTC. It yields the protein CASSFPRGANYGYTF.